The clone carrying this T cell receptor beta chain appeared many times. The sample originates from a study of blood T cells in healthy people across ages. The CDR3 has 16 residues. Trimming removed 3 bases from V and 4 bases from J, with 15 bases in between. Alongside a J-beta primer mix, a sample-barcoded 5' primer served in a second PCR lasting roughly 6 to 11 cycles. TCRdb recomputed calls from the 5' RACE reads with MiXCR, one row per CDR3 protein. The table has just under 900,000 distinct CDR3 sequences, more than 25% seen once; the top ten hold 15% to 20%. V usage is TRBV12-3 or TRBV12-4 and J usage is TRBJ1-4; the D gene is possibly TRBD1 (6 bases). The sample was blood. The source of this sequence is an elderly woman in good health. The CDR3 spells CASSFPPDSFNEKLFF. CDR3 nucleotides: TGTGCCAGCAGTTTTCCTCCGGACAGTTTTAATGAAAAACTGTTTTTT.